One and the same sample provided the 2 T cell receptor beta chains below, sequenced in a study of CD8 T cells in Susac syndrome. RNA amounts of about 0.5 to 1 ug underwent reverse transcription with random hexamers. TCRdb called the immunoSEQ multiplex PCR reads again in MiXCR, with one record for every CDR3 protein. This table has 150,000 or so distinct CDR3 sequences, around 94% appearing once. Material for sequencing was CD4+ T cells from PBMCs. These receptors were collected from a human donor in good health.

V usage is TRBV2 and J usage is TRBJ1-6; TRBD1 is a possible D gene (6 bases). CDR1 and CDR2 (germline): SNHLY, FYNNEI. The V end was cut by 6 bases, the J end by 4 bases, with 19 bases between. The CDR3 runs to 17 residues. The CDR3, as DNA: TGTGCCAGCAGCACCCCCGCCCGGGGACATTATAATTCACCCCTCCACTTT. Protein sequence: CASSTPARGHYNSPLHF.

This rearrangement joins TRBV29-1 to TRBJ2-3; D possibly corresponds to TRBD1 (5 bases). CDR3 length: 13 amino acids. The germline V gene encodes CDR1 SQVTM and CDR2 ANQGSEA. The ends were cut back, 7 bases at V and 2 bases at J, with 13 bases in the middle. The DNA for the CDR3 is TGCAGCGGGAAGGGGCTTACCACAGATACGCAGTATTTT. Its protein is CSGKGLTTDTQYF.